Here is one TCR beta chain with its context. This clone came up a few times. No cognate antigen has been identified for it. It has no much larger one-base neighbor in the sample; base qualities were not kept. The entire amount of isolated RNA was reverse transcribed using the High Capacity cDNA Reverse Transcription Kit, so the sequenced TCRB transcripts were expressed ones. Naive, central memory and regulatory T cell samples underwent deep immunoSEQ sequencing, averaging roughly 3.4 million total reads per sample. Sorted cells were lysed in RLT buffer and RNA was extracted with DNase-treated RNeasy Micro or Mini kits, depending on cell number. To prevent cross-contamination, every cell subset was processed on its own, while patient and healthy donor samples were processed together. TCRB sequences were amplified from cDNA with the immunoSEQ multiplex PCR, producing 87-bp fragments spanning the CDR3 region. Sequencing of the amplicons was performed on the Illumina HiSeq platform. The original methods were these. PCR bias was corrected computationally using synthetic template baselines, and reads within Hamming distance 2 were collapsed, with unmergeable singletons discarded. Reads were aligned to IMGT to assign V, D and J genes, CDR3 length, and insertions or deletions at six rearrangement sites. Within each subset, clonotype counts were normalized to the number of sorted cells before true diversity and Gini coefficients were calculated with the tcR R package. The overlap coefficient, calculated on TCRB nucleotide sequences, was used to quantify repertoire sharing. Out-of-frame TCRB sequences from naive cells were analyzed to stand in for the pre-selection repertoire. The table was pulled from immuneACCESS by TCRdb, which kept in-frame rearrangements only. Such tables lose some clones; where checked, under half of the loss comes from unresolved V genes, and the rest has no known cause. D and trimming come from the DNA, and the V and J calls and clone size come from that table. In all, the sample holds 240,000 or so clones, and around 13% of those were seen once. Of the sample, roughly 0.019% falls within the top ten clones.

The entry originates in a study of beta chain features in type 1 diabetes (dated by TCRdb to the late 2010s). A note on the overall study: Mean age, gender distribution, total cell number and subset yield did not differ between patients and healthy donors. A total of 107,917,701 sorted cells were examined across all samples, and a strong correlation was observed between cell number per subset and RNA yield. Whereas all 30 or so donors provided naive and central memory subsets, regulatory and stem cell-like memory subsets were isolated from just 8 patients and roughly 8 healthy donors. In the study, TCRB repertoires of sorted circulating CD4+ T cell subsets from recently diagnosed type 1 diabetes patients were compared with those of matched healthy donors. What the study reported, not specific to this receptor: Because small numbers of individuals were included in the HLA sub-analyses, any influence of HLA type on TCRB rearrangement was left unresolved. Fewer insertions and more nucleotide deletions at VDJ recombination sites were observed in patients with type 1 diabetes, implying thymic rearrangement abnormalities. In all four CD4+ subsets, TCRB CDR3 length was moderately but significantly shorter in type 1 diabetes patients. Naive, central memory and regulatory TCRB repertoires appeared to be more similar among patients than among healthy donors. PCR may preferentially amplify shorter templates, but because patient and control samples were amplified and corrected together, any resulting skew would affect both groups equally. Because cDNA rather than genomic DNA was sequenced, highly expressing activated cells could have been over-represented, although no difference in activation and CD3 levels was found between groups.

Reading the germline V gene gives CDR1 SGDLS and CDR2 YYNGEE. Including cysteine and phenylalanine, the CDR3 has 14 amino acids. Only the CDR3 portion is preserved as DNA: 42 bases, with reading frame beginning at the first base. V sheds 0 bases and J sheds 3 bases, leaving 8 bases between their ends. Each donor gave one peripheral blood draw, about 110 mL on average, collected into heparinised tubes. A BD FACSAria II and a panel including CD45RO, CCR7, CD25, CD127, CD95 and CD27 were used to sort naive, central memory, regulatory and stem cell-like memory CD4+ T cells. All sorted populations exceeded 95% purity. PBMCs were isolated immediately by Lymphoprep density gradient centrifugation and stained directly without culture. So that batch effects would be minimized, each experiment stained and sorted samples in pairs, pairing one healthy donor with one patient.

The sequencing input was naive CD4+ T cells from blood. The sample's cell subset or site label is to be understood as: true naive CD4+ T cells. The clonotype was recovered from a man younger than 40 with type 1 diabetes. The chain links TRBV9 with TRBJ2-3; a tentative D match to TRBD2 spans 6 bases. In nucleotide form, the sequence is TGTGCCAGCAGCGTAGACAGCGGGACAGATACGCAGTATTTT. Translated, this gives CASSVDSGTDTQYF.